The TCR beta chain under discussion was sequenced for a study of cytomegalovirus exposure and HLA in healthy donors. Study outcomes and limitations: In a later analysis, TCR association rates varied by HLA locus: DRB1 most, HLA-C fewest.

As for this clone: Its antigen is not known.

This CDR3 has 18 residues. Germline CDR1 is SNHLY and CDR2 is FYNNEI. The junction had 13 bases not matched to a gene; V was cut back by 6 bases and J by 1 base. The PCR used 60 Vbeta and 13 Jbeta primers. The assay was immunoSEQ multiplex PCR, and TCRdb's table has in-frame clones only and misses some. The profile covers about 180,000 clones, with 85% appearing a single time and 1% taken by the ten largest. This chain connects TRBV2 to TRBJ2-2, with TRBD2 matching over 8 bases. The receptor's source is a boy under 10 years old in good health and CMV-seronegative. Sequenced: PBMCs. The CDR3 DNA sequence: TGTGCCAGCAGGGACGAGGAATTGAGCGGGAGGAACACCGGGGAGCTGTTTTTT. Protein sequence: CASRDEELSGRNTGELFF.